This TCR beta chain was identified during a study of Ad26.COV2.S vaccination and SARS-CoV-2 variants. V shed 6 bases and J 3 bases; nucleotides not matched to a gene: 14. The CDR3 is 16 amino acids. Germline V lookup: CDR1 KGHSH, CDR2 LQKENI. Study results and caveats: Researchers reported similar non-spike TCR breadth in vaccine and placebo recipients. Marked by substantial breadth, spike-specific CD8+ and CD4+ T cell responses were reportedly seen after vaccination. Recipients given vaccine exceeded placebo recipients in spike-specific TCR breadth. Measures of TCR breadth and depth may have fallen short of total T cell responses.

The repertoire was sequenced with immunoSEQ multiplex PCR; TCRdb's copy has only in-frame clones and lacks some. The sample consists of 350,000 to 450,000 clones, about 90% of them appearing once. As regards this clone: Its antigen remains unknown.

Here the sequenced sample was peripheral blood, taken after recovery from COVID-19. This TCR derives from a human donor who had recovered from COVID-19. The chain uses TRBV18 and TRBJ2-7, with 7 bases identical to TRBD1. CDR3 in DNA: TGTGCCAGCTCGCTCATCGCTCCGGGACAGAACTACGAGCAGTACTTC. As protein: CASSLIAPGQNYEQYF.